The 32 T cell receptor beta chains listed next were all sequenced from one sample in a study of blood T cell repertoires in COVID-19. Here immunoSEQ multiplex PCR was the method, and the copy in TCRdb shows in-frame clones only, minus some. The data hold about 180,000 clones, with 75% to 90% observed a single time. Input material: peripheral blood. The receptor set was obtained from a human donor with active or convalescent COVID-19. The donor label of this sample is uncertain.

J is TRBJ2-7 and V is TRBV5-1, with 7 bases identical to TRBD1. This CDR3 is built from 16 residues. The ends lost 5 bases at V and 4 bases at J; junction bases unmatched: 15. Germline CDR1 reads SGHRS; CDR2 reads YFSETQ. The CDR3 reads CASSPSKTGWSYEQYF. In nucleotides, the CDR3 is TGCGCCAGCAGTCCTTCGAAGACAGGGTGGTCTTACGAGCAGTACTTC. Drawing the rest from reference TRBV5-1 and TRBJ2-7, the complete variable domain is KAGVTQTPRYLIKTRGQQVTLSCSPISGHRSVSWYQQTPGQGLQFLFEYFSETQRNKGNFPGRFSGRQFSNSRSEMNVSTLELGDSALYLCASSPSKTGWSYEQYFGPGTRLTVT.

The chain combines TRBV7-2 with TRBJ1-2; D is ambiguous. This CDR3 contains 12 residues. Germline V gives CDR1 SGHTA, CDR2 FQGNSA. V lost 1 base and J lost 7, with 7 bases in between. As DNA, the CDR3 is TGTGCCAGCAGCTTAGAAGCGACTGGCTACACCTTC. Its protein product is CASSLEATGYTF.

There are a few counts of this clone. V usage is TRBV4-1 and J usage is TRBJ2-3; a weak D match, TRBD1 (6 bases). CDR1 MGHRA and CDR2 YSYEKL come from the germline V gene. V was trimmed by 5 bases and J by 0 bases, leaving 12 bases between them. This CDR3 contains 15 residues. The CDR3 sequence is CASSKRTESTDTQYF. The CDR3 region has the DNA TGCGCCAGCAGCAAGAGGACAGAAAGCACAGATACGCAGTATTTT.

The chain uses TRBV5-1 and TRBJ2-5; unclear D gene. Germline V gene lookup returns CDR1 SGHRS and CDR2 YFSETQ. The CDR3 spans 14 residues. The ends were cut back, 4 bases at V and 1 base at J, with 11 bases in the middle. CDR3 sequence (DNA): TGCGCCAGCAGCCTGGCGTCTATCCAAGAGACCCAGTACTTC. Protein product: CASSLASIQETQYF.

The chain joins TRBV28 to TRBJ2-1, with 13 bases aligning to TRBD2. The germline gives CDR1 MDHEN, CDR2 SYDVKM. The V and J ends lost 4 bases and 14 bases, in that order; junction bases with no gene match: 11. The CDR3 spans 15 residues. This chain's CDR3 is CASSSGGTSGAQEFF. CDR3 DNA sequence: TGTGCCAGCAGTTCTGGGGGGACTAGCGGGGCCCAGGAGTTCTTC.

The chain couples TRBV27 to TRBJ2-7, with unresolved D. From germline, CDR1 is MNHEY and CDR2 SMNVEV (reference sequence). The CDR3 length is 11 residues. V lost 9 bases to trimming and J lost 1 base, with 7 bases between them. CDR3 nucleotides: TGTGCCAGTACAGAATCCTACGAGCAGTACTTC. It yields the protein CASTESYEQYF.

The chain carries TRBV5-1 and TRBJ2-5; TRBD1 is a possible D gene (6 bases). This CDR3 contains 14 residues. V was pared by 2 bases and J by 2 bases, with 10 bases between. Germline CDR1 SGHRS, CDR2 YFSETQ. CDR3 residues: CASSLGQQQETQYF. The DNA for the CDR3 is TGCGCCAGCAGCTTAGGACAGCAACAAGAGACCCAGTACTTC.

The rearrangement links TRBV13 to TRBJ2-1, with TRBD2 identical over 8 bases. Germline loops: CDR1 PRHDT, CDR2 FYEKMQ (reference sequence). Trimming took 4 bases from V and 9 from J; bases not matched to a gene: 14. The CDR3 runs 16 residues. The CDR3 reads CASSSKESGGIREQFF. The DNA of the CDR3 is TGTGCCAGCAGCTCCAAAGAAAGCGGGGGCATTCGTGAGCAGTTCTTC.

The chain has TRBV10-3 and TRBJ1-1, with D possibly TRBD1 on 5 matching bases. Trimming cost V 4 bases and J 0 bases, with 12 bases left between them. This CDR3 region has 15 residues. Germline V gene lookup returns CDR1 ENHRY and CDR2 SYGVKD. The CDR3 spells CAISAGGRMNTEAFF. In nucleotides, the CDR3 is TGTGCCATCAGTGCGGGGGGACGAATGAACACTGAAGCTTTCTTT.

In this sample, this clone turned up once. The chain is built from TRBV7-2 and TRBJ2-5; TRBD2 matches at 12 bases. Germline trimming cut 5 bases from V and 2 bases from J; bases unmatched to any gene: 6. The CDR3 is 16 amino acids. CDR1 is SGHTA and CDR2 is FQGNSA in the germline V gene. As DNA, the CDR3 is TGTGCCAGCAGCAGGACTAGCGGGGCATGGCAAGAGACCCAGTACTTC. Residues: CASSRTSGAWQETQYF.

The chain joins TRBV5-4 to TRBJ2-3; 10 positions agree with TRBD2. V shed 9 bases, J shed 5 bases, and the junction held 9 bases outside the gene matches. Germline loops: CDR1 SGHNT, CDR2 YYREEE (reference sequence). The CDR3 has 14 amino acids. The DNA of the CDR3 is TGTGCCACCTTCCTAGCGGGAGATATAGATACGCAGTATTTT. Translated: CATFLAGDIDTQYF.

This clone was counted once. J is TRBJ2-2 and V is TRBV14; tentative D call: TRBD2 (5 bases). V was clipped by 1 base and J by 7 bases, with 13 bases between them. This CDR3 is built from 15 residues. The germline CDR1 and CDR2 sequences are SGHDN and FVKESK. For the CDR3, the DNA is TGTGCCAGCAGCCAAGTTGCGGGTTATCTCGGGGAGCTGTTTTTT. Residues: CASSQVAGYLGELFF.

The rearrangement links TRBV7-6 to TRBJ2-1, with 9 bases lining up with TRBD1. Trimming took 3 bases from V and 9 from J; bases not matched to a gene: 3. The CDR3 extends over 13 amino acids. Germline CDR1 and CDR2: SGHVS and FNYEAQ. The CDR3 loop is CASSLTGGLEQFF. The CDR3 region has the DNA TGTGCCAGCAGCTTGACAGGGGGGCTTGAGCAGTTCTTC.

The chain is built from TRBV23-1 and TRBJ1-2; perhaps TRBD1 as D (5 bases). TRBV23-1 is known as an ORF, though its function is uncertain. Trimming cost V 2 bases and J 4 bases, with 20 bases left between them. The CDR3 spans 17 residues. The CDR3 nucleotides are TGCGCCAGCAGTCAAATGAGTAGGTTTCGCAGGGTCTATGGCTACACCTTC. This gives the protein CASSQMSRFRRVYGYTF.

CDR3 nucleotides: TGTGCCAGTATGGGACAGGGGGCCTCAGACACAGATACGCAGTATTTT. This sequence encodes CASMGQGASDTDTQYF. The V and J genes are TRBV19 and TRBJ2-3, with 12 bases matching TRBD1. J gave up 2 bases and V 7 bases, and 7 bases lay outside the gene matches. In germline, CDR1 is LNHDA, CDR2 SQIVND (reference sequence). This CDR3 spans 16 amino acids.

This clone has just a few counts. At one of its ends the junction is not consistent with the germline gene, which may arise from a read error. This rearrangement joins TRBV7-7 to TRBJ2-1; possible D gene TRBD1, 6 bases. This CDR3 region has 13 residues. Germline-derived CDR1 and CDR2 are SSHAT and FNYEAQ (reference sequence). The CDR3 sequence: CASSLGRTDEQFF. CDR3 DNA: TGTGCTAGCAGCTTAGGTAGGACAGATGAGCAGTTCTTC.

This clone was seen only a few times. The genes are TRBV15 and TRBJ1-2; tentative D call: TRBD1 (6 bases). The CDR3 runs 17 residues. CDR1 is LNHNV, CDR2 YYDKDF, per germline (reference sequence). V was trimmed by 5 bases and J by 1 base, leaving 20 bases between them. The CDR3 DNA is TGTGCCACCAGCCCCCGGGACACCGCAACTAGTAACTATGGCTACACCTTC. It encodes CATSPRDTATSNYGYTF.

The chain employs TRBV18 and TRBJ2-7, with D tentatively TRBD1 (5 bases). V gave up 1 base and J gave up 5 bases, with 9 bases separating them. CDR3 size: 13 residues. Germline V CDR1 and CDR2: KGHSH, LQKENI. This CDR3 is CASSPRGRDEQYF. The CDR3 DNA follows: TGTGCCAGCTCACCACGGGGCCGGGACGAGCAGTACTTC.

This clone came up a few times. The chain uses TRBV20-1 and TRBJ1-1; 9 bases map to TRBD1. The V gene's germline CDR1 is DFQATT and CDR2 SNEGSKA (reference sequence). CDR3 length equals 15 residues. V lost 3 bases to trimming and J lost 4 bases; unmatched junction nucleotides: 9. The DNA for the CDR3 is TGCAGTGCTAGTGCCGGGACAGGGTTTGGCACTGAAGCTTTCTTT. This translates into CSASAGTGFGTEAFF.

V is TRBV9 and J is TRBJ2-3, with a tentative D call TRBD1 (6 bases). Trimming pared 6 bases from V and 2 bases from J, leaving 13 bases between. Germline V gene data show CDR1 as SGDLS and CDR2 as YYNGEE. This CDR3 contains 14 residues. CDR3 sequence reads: CASTAGVSTDTQYF. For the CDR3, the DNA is TGTGCCAGCACCGCAGGGGTGTCCACAGATACGCAGTATTTT.

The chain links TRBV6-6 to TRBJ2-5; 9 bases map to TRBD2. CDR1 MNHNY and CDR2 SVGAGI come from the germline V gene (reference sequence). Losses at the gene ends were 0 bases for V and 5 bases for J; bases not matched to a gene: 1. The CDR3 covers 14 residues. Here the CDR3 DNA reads TGTGCCAGCAGTTACTCGCTAGCGGGGGAGACCCAGTACTTC. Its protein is CASSYSLAGETQYF.

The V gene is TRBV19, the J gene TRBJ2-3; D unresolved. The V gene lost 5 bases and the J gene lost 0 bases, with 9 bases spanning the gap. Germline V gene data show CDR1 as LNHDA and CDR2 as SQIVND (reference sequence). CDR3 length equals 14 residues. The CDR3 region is CASSQVTSTDTQYF. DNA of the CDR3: TGTGCCAGTAGTCAGGTAACTAGCACAGATACGCAGTATTTT.

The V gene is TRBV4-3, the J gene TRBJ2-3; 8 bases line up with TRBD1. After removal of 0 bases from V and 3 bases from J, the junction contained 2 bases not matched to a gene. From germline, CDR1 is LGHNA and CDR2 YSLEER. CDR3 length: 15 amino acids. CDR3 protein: CASSQEGQGTDTQYF. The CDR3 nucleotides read TGCGCCAGCAGCCAAGAAGGACAGGGAACAGATACGCAGTATTTT.

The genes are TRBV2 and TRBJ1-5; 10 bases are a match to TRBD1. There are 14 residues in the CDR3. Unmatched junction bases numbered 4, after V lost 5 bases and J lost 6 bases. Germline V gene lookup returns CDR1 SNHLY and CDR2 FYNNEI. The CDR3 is CASSRDRGIQPQHF. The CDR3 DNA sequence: TGTGCCAGCAGTCGGGACAGGGGAATTCAGCCCCAGCATTTT. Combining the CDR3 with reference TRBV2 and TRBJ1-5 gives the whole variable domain EPEVTQTPSHQVTQMGQEVILRCVPISNHLYFYWYRQILGQKVEFLVSFYNNEISEKSEIFDDQFSVERPDGSNFTLKIRSTKLEDSAMYFCASSRDRGIQPQHFGDGTRLSIL.

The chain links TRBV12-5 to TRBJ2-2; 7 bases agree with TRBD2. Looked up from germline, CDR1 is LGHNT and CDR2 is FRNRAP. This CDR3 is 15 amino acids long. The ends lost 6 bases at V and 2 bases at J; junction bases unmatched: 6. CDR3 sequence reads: CASGRGLPNTGELFF. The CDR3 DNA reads TGTGCTAGTGGCCGGGGACTACCTAACACCGGGGAGCTGTTTTTT.

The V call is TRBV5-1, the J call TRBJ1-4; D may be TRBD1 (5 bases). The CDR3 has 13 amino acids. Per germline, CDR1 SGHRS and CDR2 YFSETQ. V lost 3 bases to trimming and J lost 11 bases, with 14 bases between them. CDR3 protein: CASSSGGDFKLFF. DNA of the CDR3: TGCGCCAGCAGCTCGGGCGGGGACTTCAAACTGTTTTTT.

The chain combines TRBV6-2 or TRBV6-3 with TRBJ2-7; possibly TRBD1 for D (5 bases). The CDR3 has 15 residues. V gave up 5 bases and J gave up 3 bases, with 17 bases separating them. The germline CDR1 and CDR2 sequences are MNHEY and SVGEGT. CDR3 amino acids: CASSPGFSKHYEQYF. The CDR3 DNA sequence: TGTGCCAGCAGTCCAGGGTTCTCCAAGCACTACGAGCAGTACTTC.

The CDR3 bases are TGTGCCAGCAGCCGCTGGACAGGGAACACTGAAGCTTTCTTT. Translated, it gives CASSRWTGNTEAFF. The chain recombines TRBV6-2 or TRBV6-3 with TRBJ1-1, with 7 positions matching TRBD1. Germline V gives CDR1 MNHEY, CDR2 SVGEGT. The CDR3 runs to 14 residues. The junction had 5 bases not matched to a gene; V was cut back by 6 bases and J by 1 base.

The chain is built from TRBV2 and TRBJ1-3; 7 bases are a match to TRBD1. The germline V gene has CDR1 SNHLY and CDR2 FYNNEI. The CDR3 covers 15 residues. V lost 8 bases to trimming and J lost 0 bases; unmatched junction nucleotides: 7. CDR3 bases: TGTGCCAGCCGACAGGGCCTAAGCTCTGGAAACACCATATATTTT. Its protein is CASRQGLSSGNTIYF.

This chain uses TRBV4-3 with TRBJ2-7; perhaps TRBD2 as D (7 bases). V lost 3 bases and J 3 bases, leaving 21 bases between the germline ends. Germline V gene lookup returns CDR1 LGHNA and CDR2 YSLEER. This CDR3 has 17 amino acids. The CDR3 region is CASSHVLGGGQSYEQYF. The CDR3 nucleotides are TGCGCCAGCAGCCATGTTCTTGGGGGGGGACAAAGCTACGAGCAGTACTTC.

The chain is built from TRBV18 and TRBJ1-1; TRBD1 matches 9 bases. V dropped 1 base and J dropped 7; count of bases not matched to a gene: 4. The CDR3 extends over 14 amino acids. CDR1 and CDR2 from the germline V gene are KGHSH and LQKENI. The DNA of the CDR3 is TGTGCCAGCTCACCACGGAGACAGGGGGTTGAAGCTTTCTTT. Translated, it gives CASSPRRQGVEAFF.

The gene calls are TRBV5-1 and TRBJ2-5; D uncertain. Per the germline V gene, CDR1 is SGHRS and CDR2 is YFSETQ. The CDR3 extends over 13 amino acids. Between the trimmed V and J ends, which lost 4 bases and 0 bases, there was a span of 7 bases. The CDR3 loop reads CASSVLYQETQYF. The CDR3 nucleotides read TGCGCCAGCAGCGTACTGTACCAAGAGACCCAGTACTTC.